This T cell receptor beta chain emerged from a study of blood T cell repertoires in COVID-19. The repertoire was sequenced with immunoSEQ multiplex PCR; TCRdb's copy has only in-frame clones and lacks some. Of under 100,000 clones listed, 65% to 85% are singletons. Germline V gives CDR1 SGHVS, CDR2 FNYEAQ. The CDR3 totals 16 residues. V was pared by 5 bases and J by 4 bases, with 11 bases of the junction left unmatched. The sample holds a few counts of this clone. The chain uses TRBV7-6 and TRBJ1-2; TRBD1 matches at 9 bases. The source of this sequence is a man at least 80 years old with active or convalescent COVID-19. The sequenced material came from peripheral blood. In DNA, the CDR3 is TGTGCCAGCAGCCAGGGTGGGGACAGGGCTCTCTATGGCTACACCTTC. It yields the protein CASSQGGDRALYGYTF. The variable domain in full, with the rest retrieved from reference TRBV7-6 and TRBJ1-2, is GAGVSQSPRYKVTKRGQDVALRCDPISGHVSLYWYRQALGQGPEFLTYFNYEAQQDKSGLPNDRFSAERPEGSISTLTIQRTEQRDSAMYRCASSQGGDRALYGYTFGSGTRLTVV.